This TCR beta chain was observed in a study of OX40 agonist ivuxolimab in advanced cancers. Overall study: Patients were roughly 81% male with ages roughly 20 to 90, mean around 58. Partial responses were recorded for three patients, including one with hepatocellular carcinoma and two with cutaneous melanoma.

In regard to this clone: Its antigen is unknown.

Trimming stripped 8 bases from V and 1 base from J, with 13 bases between. Germline-derived CDR1 and CDR2 are ENHRY and SYGVKD. The CDR3 loop spans 14 amino acids. Libraries were prepared by immunoSEQ multiplex PCR; TCRdb keeps only in-frame clonotypes and omits some of them. The sample records under 75,000 clones, roughly nine tenths being singletons. Study conclusions and caveats: Relative to CD4+ cells, CD8+ T cells on average had more expanded clones.

This TCR was sampled from an adult with an advanced solid tumor such as melanoma, head and neck, liver or kidney cancer. Here the sequenced sample was CD4+ or CD8+ T cells sorted from blood, taken in a trial of the OX40 agonist ivuxolimab. The V gene is TRBV10-3, the J gene TRBJ2-3; tentative D call: TRBD2 (7 bases). The CDR3 nucleotides are TGTGCCATCGGGGCGGGGGCTCGCACAGATACGCAGTATTTT. As protein: CAIGAGARTDTQYF.